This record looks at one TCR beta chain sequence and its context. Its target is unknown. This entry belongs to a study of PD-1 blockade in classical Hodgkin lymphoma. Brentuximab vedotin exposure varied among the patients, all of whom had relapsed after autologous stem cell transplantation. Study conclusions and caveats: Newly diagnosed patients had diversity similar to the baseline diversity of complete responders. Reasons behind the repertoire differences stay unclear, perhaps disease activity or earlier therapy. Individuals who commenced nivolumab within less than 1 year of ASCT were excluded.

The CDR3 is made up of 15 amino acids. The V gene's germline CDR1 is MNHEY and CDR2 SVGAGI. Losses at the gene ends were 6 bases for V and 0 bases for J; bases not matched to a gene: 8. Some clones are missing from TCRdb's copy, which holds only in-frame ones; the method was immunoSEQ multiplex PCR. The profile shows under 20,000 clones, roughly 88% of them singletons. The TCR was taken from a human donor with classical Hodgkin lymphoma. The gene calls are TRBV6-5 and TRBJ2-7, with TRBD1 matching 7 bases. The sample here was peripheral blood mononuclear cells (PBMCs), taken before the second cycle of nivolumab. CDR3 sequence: CASRPAGGGSYEQYF. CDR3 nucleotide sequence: TGTGCCAGCAGGCCTGCAGGGGGTGGCTCCTACGAGCAGTACTTC.